Given below is one T cell receptor beta chain in context. Its matching antigen is unknown. Repertoires were generated with immunoSEQ multiplex PCR, while TCRdb's copy carries only in-frame clones and drops some. The profile shows roughly 24,000 clones, roughly 73% of them singletons. These data originate in a study of vaccination effects on CD4 cells after COVID-19. Trimming cost V 4 bases and J 4 bases; bases outside gene matches: 6. CDR3 length: 14 amino acids. CDR1 is SGHRS, CDR2 YFSETQ, per germline. Sequencing followed a ViraFEST assay step that expanded antigen-specific CD4+ T cells with viral peptide pools. Once cultured for 10 days, the cells underwent separation to obtain CD4+ T cells. The vaccine given was either BNT162b2 or mRNA-1273, in two doses.

Specimen: CD4+ T cells from PBMCs cultured with HCoV-NL63 spike peptides, collected after COVID-19 vaccination. This chain joins TRBV5-1 and TRBJ1-1, with TRBD1 identical over 8 bases. This clonotype originated in a human donor who received a COVID-19 vaccine. The CDR3 bases are TGCGCCAGCAGCGTACAGGGGGTGTTCACTGAAGCTTTCTTT. As protein: CASSVQGVFTEAFF.